Listed below are T cell receptor beta chains from one sample, sequenced in a study of Tregs in tolerant kidney transplant recipients. TCRdb keeps only in-frame clones here, not all; method: immunoSEQ multiplex PCR. The data hold approximately 16,000 clones, with 80% observed a single time. Sequenced here: Tregs from blood, sampled before the transplant. Every receptor here comes from a human donor who received a combined kidney and bone marrow transplant. The CDR3 runs from the conserved cysteine through the conserved F or W. The D gene is left open where the match is weak. Size is omitted from some rows. Given values are once, few, many or a class for expanded clones.

>-|-|TRBV7-9|TRBJ2-2
CAGDRAGGRGSTGELFF
TGTGCAGGAGATAGGGCAGGAGGCAGAGGGAGTACCGGGGAGCTGTTTTTT
>-|-|TRBV7-8|TRBJ1-2
CASSLGQNYGYTF
TGTGCCAGCAGCTTAGGGCAGAACTATGGCTACACCTTC
>-|TRBD1|TRBV5-1|TRBJ1-2
CASSLGQVAYGYTF
TGCGCCAGCAGCCTAGGACAGGTGGCTTATGGCTACACCTTC
>few|TRBD1|TRBV29-1|TRBJ2-7
CSVPGQGTGHEQYF
TGCAGCGTCCCGGGACAGGGGACAGGCCACGAGCAGTACTTC
>-|-|TRBV5-1|TRBJ1-6
CASSLGRRGDSPLHF
TGCGCCAGCAGCTTGGGGCGCAGGGGCGACTCACCCCTCCACTTT
>-|TRBD2|TRBV5-1|TRBJ2-2
CASRLAGGTGELFF
TGCGCCAGCAGATTAGCGGGGGGCACCGGGGAGCTGTTTTTT
>-|-|TRBV11-2|TRBJ2-1
CASSPINEQFF
TGTGCCAGCAGCCCAATTAATGAGCAGTTCTTC
>-|TRBD2|TRBV18|TRBJ2-3
CASSPPDRSLAGPADTQYF
TGTGCCAGCTCACCACCGGACCGGTCGCTAGCGGGGCCAGCAGATACGCAGTATTTT
>once|TRBD1|TRBV29-1|TRBJ2-7
CSVAPRTGVLEQYF
TGCAGCGTTGCCCCCAGGACAGGGGTTCTCGAGCAGTACTTC
>medium-sized|-|TRBV18|TRBJ2-1
CASSPPRLASNNEQFF
TGTGCCAGCTCACCACCACGCCTAGCTAGCAACAATGAGCAGTTCTTC
>-|-|TRBV4-2|TRBJ1-3
CASSQGRGAGNTIYF
TGTGCCAGCAGCCAAGGGCGGGGGGCTGGAAACACCATATATTTT
>-|TRBD1|TRBV4-2|TRBJ1-1
CASSRTGLVETEAFF
TGTGCCAGCAGCCGGACAGGGTTGGTAGAGACTGAAGCTTTCTTT
>once|TRBD2|TRBV11-2|TRBJ2-3
CASSSQAGTSGDTQYF
TGTGCCAGCAGCTCCCAGGCGGGGACTAGCGGAGATACGCAGTATTTT
>-|TRBD2|TRBV7-9|TRBJ2-2
CASSLPAGWYVGELFF
TGTGCCAGCAGCCTCCCAGCGGGATGGTATGTCGGGGAGCTGTTTTTT
>once|-|TRBV18|TRBJ1-1
CASSPGGAVTEAFF
TGTGCCAGCTCACCAGGGGGGGCGGTCACTGAAGCTTTCTTT
>few|-|TRBV21-1|TRBJ1-2
CASSFPEGTGVGYTF
TGTGCCAGCAGCTTCCCCGAGGGGACAGGGGTAGGCTACACCTTC
>few|-|TRBV5-1|TRBJ1-5
CASSLVRVYQPQHF
TGCGCCAGCAGCTTGGTACGAGTATATCAGCCCCAGCATTTT
>-|-|TRBV9|TRBJ1-2
CASSVGVNYGYTF
TGTGCCAGCAGCGTCGGGGTTAACTATGGCTACACCTTC
>-|TRBD2|TRBV7-9|TRBJ2-1
CASSLARTSGYNEQFF
TGTGCCAGCAGCTTAGCGAGGACTAGCGGATACAATGAGCAGTTCTTC
>once|-|TRBV9|TRBJ1-3
CASSVGPGFSGNTIYF
TGTGCCAGCAGCGTAGGTCCCGGTTTCTCTGGAAACACCATATATTTT
>-|TRBD2|TRBV5-1|TRBJ2-2
CASSSNPRGLAGGYTGELFF
TGCGCCAGCAGCTCTAATCCCCGGGGACTAGCGGGGGGCTACACCGGGGAGCTGTTTTTT
>once|TRBD1|TRBV4-1|TRBJ2-7
CASSRLTGGFRYEQYF
TGCGCCAGCAGCCGGCTTACAGGGGGCTTTCGCTACGAGCAGTACTTC
>-|-|TRBV28|TRBJ1-6
CASSSLALASPLHF
TGTGCCAGCAGCTCCCTGGCCTTAGCTTCACCCCTCCACTTT
>-|-|TRBV6-5|TRBJ2-2
CASSYQGSVTGELFF
TGTGCCAGCAGTTACCAGGGGTCGGTCACCGGGGAGCTGTTTTTT
>-|TRBD1|TRBV20-1|TRBJ1-4
CSARAGTDGFF
TGCAGTGCTAGGGCCGGGACAGATGGGTTTTTT
>-|TRBD1|TRBV15|TRBJ2-7
CATSSITGTGSSEQYF
TGTGCCACCAGCAGCATTACCGGGACAGGGTCATCCGAGCAGTACTTC
>-|-|TRBV9|TRBJ2-1
CASSALSGISQRDEQFF
TGTGCCAGCAGCGCCCTCTCCGGGATTTCCCAACGGGATGAGCAGTTCTTC
>once|TRBD2|TRBV15|TRBJ2-1
CATSRDSLAGGYEQFF
TGTGCCACCAGCAGAGATAGCCTAGCGGGGGGTTATGAGCAGTTCTTC
>-|TRBD2|TRBV5-1|TRBJ2-3
CASSLGASGSTDTQYF
TGCGCCAGCAGCTTGGGGGCTAGCGGTAGCACAGATACGCAGTATTTT